These 7 T cell receptor beta chains share one sample of origin, sequenced in a study of blood T cell repertoires in COVID-19. TCRdb keeps only in-frame clones here, not all; method: immunoSEQ multiplex PCR. The sample includes around 78,000 clones, more than 75% seen only once; the top ten take approximately 1.9%. The sequenced material came from peripheral blood. Receptors were obtained from a woman in her fifties or sixties with acute or convalescent COVID-19.

The genes are TRBV6-5 and TRBJ2-7; possibly TRBD1 for D (6 bases). Between the trimmed V and J ends, which lost 2 bases and 3 bases, there was a span of 11 bases. The CDR3 is made up of 14 amino acids. CDR1 is MNHEY and CDR2 is SVGAGI in the germline V gene. DNA of the CDR3: TGTGCCAGCAGTTACCGGGACACCCACTACGAGCAGTACTTC. This codes for CASSYRDTHYEQYF.

This sequence joins TRBV3-1 (or the pseudogene TRBV3-2) and TRBJ2-1; 13 bases agree with TRBD2. Per the germline V gene, CDR1 is LGHDT and CDR2 is YNNKEL (reference sequence). V shed 0 bases, J shed 6 bases, and the junction held 5 bases outside the gene matches. This CDR3 is 17 amino acids long. The CDR3 sequence: CASSQDPWTSGSNEQFF. Written as DNA, the CDR3 is TGTGCCAGCAGCCAAGATCCCTGGACTAGCGGGAGCAATGAGCAGTTCTTC.

The chain's CDR3 is CASSFGQDSYNEQFF. The CDR3 nucleotides read TGTGCCAGCAGCTTTGGACAGGACTCCTACAATGAGCAGTTCTTC. The J gene is TRBJ2-1, the V gene TRBV9, with 7 nucleotides matching TRBD1. V shed 4 bases and J 0 bases; nucleotides not matched to a gene: 4. Per the germline V gene, CDR1 is SGDLS and CDR2 is YYNGEE. The CDR3 is 15 amino acids.

This clone was recorded once. V usage is TRBV21-1 and J usage is TRBJ2-7; the DNA was not compared with TRBD2, the D call given in the table. TRBV21-1 is marked as a pseudogene. The length of the CDR3 is 16 residues. The CDR3 region is CASSGIRVRKSYEQYF. The CDR3 nucleotides read TGTGCCAGCTCCGGTATTCGGGTGAGAAAGTCCTACGAGCAGTACTTC.

This clone occurred once. In DNA form, the CDR3 reads TGTGCCAGCAGCTTGCCGGGAGTGGATGGCTACACCTTC. Its translation: CASSLPGVDGYTF. V usage is TRBV5-6 and J usage is TRBJ1-2; D gene ambiguous. The CDR3 is 13 amino acids. Trimming cost V 1 base and J 6 bases, with 10 bases left between them. CDR1 is SGHDT, CDR2 YYEEEE, per germline. The full variable domain, rest sourced from reference TRBV5-6 and TRBJ1-2, is DAGVTQSPTHLIKTRGQQVTLRCSPKSGHDTVSWYQQALGQGPQFIFQYYEEEERQRGNFPDRFSGHQFPNYSSELNVNALLLGDSALYLCASSLPGVDGYTFGSGTRLTVV.

V is TRBV27 and J is TRBJ2-7, with a possible D match to TRBD1 (6 bases). The CDR3 is 13 amino acids. Germline loops: CDR1 MNHEY, CDR2 SMNVEV (reference sequence). Trimming removed 4 bases at V and 6 bases at J, with 13 bases between. DNA for the CDR3: TGTGCCAGCAGTTGGGGGCCACGGGGCGAGCAGTACTTC. This sequence encodes CASSWGPRGEQYF.

This clone was detected a few times. The chain has TRBV19 and TRBJ2-3; TRBD2 matches 13 bases. This CDR3 has 13 residues. Germline trimming cut 7 bases from V and 8 bases from J; bases unmatched to any gene: 3. Per germline, CDR1 LNHDA and CDR2 SQIVND (reference sequence). The CDR3 region has the DNA TGTGCCAGTAAAACTAGCGGGGGGGCTACGCAGTATTTT. This gives the protein CASKTSGGATQYF.